This passage covers 32 T cell receptor beta chains from one sample sequenced in a study of blood T cell repertoires in COVID-19. Sequencing used immunoSEQ multiplex PCR; TCRdb keeps in-frame clones, though not all of them. The sample lists a few hundred thousand clones, roughly 88% occurring once. Material for sequencing was peripheral blood. Receptors were obtained from a woman aged 40 to 50 who had recovered from COVID-19.

V usage is TRBV13 and J usage is TRBJ2-7, with a possible D match to TRBD1 (6 bases). The CDR3 spans 14 residues. V was cut by 5 bases and J by 3 bases, with 14 bases left in between. Looked up from germline, CDR1 is PRHDT and CDR2 is FYEKMQ (reference sequence). CDR3 residues: CASSKTGQSYEQYF. DNA of the CDR3: TGTGCCAGCAGCAAAACAGGACAGAGCTACGAGCAGTACTTC.

In nucleotides, the CDR3 is TGTGCCAGCAGGGGGGAGGTGGGAAACATTCAGTACTTC. Translating gives CASRGEVGNIQYF. The V gene is TRBV2, the J gene TRBJ2-4; D perhaps matches TRBD2 (6 bases). Deletions cut 6 bases from V and 6 bases from J, with 12 bases between. The germline gives CDR1 SNHLY, CDR2 FYNNEI. CDR3 length: 13 amino acids.

This clone was detected once. This rearrangement joins TRBV5-1 to TRBJ2-5; D is ambiguous. The CDR3 runs 11 residues. Germline CDR1 SGHRS, CDR2 YFSETQ. The V end was cut by 0 bases, the J end by 10 bases, with 7 bases between. The CDR3 sequence: CASSLARIQYF. The CDR3 DNA reads as TGCGCCAGCAGCTTGGCTCGTATCCAGTACTTC.

The chain links TRBV5-1 to TRBJ1-1, with D possibly matching TRBD1 (6 bases). V was cut by 5 bases and J by 3 bases, with 17 bases left in between. The CDR3 is 15 residues long. Germline V gene lookup returns CDR1 SGHRS and CDR2 YFSETQ. CDR3 sequence: CASSPGGGGDTEAFF. The CDR3 coding sequence is TGCGCCAGCAGTCCCGGGGGAGGGGGTGACACTGAAGCTTTCTTT.

This chain connects TRBV7-8 to TRBJ2-7, with D perhaps matching TRBD1 (6 bases). Deletions cut 2 bases from V and 6 bases from J, with 14 bases between. Germline V CDR1 and CDR2: SGHVS, FQNEAQ. The CDR3 spans 14 residues. The CDR3 protein is CASSLIQGLAEQYF. The DNA of the CDR3 is TGTGCCAGCAGCTTAATTCAGGGGCTCGCCGAGCAGTACTTC.

V usage is TRBV18 and J usage is TRBJ2-3; D gene unclear. The CDR3 covers 13 residues. The V gene lost 3 bases and the J gene lost 4 bases, with 8 bases spanning the gap. CDR1 KGHSH and CDR2 LQKENI come from the germline V gene. CDR3 sequence reads: CASSPMASDTQYF. The CDR3 bases are TGTGCCAGCTCACCTATGGCCTCAGATACGCAGTATTTT.

J is TRBJ2-5 and V is TRBV15; D might be TRBD2 (5 bases). Per germline, CDR1 LNHNV and CDR2 YYDKDF (reference sequence). The CDR3 is made up of 13 amino acids. V lost 4 bases and J 3 bases, leaving 9 bases between the germline ends. The CDR3 sequence: CATSNGLEETQYF. The CDR3 nucleotides are TGTGCCACCAGCAACGGACTCGAAGAGACCCAGTACTTC.

This clone was seen a single time. This chain links TRBV4-1 with TRBJ2-3; weak D call: TRBD2 (5 bases). The CDR3 length is 17 residues. CDR1 is MGHRA and CDR2 is YSYEKL in the germline V gene. Trimming stripped 0 bases from V and 4 bases from J, with 17 bases between. CDR3 DNA sequence: TGCGCCAGCAGCCAAGATAGTAGGATGGGAGTCCCAGATACGCAGTATTTT. Its protein product is CASSQDSRMGVPDTQYF.

The chain uses TRBV5-4 and TRBJ2-2; TRBD1 might be the D (6 bases). Trimming took 6 bases from V and 7 from J, leaving 16 bases between them. Germline CDR1 and CDR2: SGHNT and YYREEE (reference sequence). The CDR3 is 14 residues long. The DNA for the CDR3 is TGTGCCAGCACCCACAGGGATGCGGGCGGGGAGCTGTTTTTT. Protein: CASTHRDAGGELFF.

This clone was recorded a few times. The chain couples TRBV4-1 to TRBJ1-5, with unresolved D. Germline-derived CDR1 and CDR2 are MGHRA and YSYEKL. V was pared by 1 base and J by 6 bases, with 13 bases between. The CDR3 is made up of 15 amino acids. The CDR3 region has the DNA TGCGCCAGCAGCCAAGGAATCACAGATACTCAGCCCCAGCATTTT. It is translated as CASSQGITDTQPQHF.

The chain carries TRBV18 and TRBJ2-7; D perhaps matches TRBD1 (6 bases). The V gene lost 6 bases and the J gene lost 2 bases, with 17 bases spanning the gap. The CDR3 extends over 15 amino acids. The V gene's germline CDR1 is KGHSH and CDR2 LQKENI. CDR3 region: CASSHSGTIAYEQYF. The CDR3 region has the DNA TGTGCCAGCTCGCATTCCGGGACAATCGCCTACGAGCAGTACTTC.

The rearrangement uses TRBV28 and TRBJ2-7, with D unresolved. The germline V and J ends were trimmed by 1 base and 5 bases, with 15 bases remaining between them. The germline V gene has CDR1 MDHEN and CDR2 SYDVKM. The CDR3 sequence is 15 residues long. The CDR3 DNA reads TGTGCCAGCAGTTTATTAGCTAGTCGGAGCGACGAGCAGTACTTC. Encoded protein: CASSLLASRSDEQYF. Looking up the rest from reference TRBV28 and TRBJ2-7 gives the full variable domain: DVKVTQSSRYLVKRTGEKVFLECVQDMDHENMFWYRQDPGLGLRLIYFSYDVKMKEKGDIPEGYSVSREKKERFSLILESASTNQTSMYLCASSLLASRSDEQYFGPGTRLTVT.

V is TRBV19 and J is TRBJ1-2, with 8 nucleotides matching TRBD1. CDR1 LNHDA and CDR2 SQIVND come from the germline V gene (reference sequence). The CDR3 is 16 residues long. Trimming at V came to 0 bases and at J to 6 bases, leaving 9 bases not matched to a gene. The DNA for the CDR3 is TGTGCCAGTAGTATAGACGGTGGACAGGGTAGGGATGGCTACACCTTC. Protein product: CASSIDGGQGRDGYTF. Filled out from reference TRBV19 and TRBJ1-2, the complete variable domain reads DGGITQSPKYLFRKEGQNVTLSCEQNLNHDAMYWYRQDPGQGLRLIYYSQIVNDFQKGDIAEGYSVSREKKESFPLTVTSAQKNPTAFYLCASSIDGGQGRDGYTFGSGTRLTVV.

The chain is built from TRBV6-2 or TRBV6-3 and TRBJ1-1; possibly TRBD1 for D (5 bases). Germline CDR1 MNHEY, CDR2 SVGEGT. Trimming took off 5 bases at V and 3 bases at J, with 10 bases between the two ends. The CDR3 is made up of 13 amino acids. CDR3 coding DNA: TGTGCCAGCAGTCGACAGCTACACACTGAAGCTTTCTTT. Amino acid sequence: CASSRQLHTEAFF.

The chain uses TRBV20-1 and TRBJ2-1; tentative D call: TRBD2 (7 bases). Trimming removed 3 bases at V and 9 bases at J, with 24 bases between. Germline values: CDR1 DFQATT, CDR2 SNEGSKA (reference sequence). This CDR3 contains 16 residues. The CDR3 spells CSASSLVGGPAGEQFF. DNA for the CDR3: TGCAGTGCTAGTTCTTTAGTCGGGGGGCCAGCGGGTGAGCAGTTCTTC.

The CDR3 sequence: CASSLDSGDGYTF. In DNA, the CDR3 is TGTGCCAGCAGCTTGGATTCCGGGGATGGCTACACCTTC. The rearrangement links TRBV5-4 to TRBJ1-2; D unclear. This CDR3 region has 13 residues. The V end was cut by 0 bases, the J end by 6 bases, with 9 bases between. The germline V gene encodes CDR1 SGHNT and CDR2 YYREEE (reference sequence).

This clone was recorded only once. The chain couples TRBV7-2 to TRBJ1-1; 7 nucleotides match TRBD1. V lost 0 bases and J lost 4; bases outside the gene matches: 5. This CDR3 has 15 amino acids. Looked up from germline, CDR1 is SGHTA and CDR2 is FQGNSA. CDR3 sequence: CASSLAAGGFTEAFF. In nucleotides, the CDR3 is TGTGCCAGCAGCTTAGCGGCAGGGGGGTTCACTGAAGCTTTCTTT.

The chain has TRBV10-3 and TRBJ1-1; the match to TRBD1 covers 10 bases. The CDR3 covers 14 residues. V was pared by 6 bases and J by 6 bases, with 7 bases of the junction left unmatched. Germline assignment: CDR1 ENHRY and CDR2 SYGVKD. The CDR3 region has the DNA TGTGCCATCAGCCCGACAGGGGGCGTAGCTGAAGCTTTCTTT. It codes for CAISPTGGVAEAFF.

The rearrangement links TRBV10-3 to TRBJ1-3; no reliable D call. The germline CDR1 and CDR2 sequences are ENHRY and SYGVKD. Trimming stripped 6 bases from V and 2 bases from J, with 8 bases between. CDR3 length equals 13 residues. CDR3 sequence (DNA): TGTGCCATCAGCCGTAACACTGGAAACACCATATATTTT. This sequence encodes CAISRNTGNTIYF.

This clone appeared once. This rearrangement joins TRBV9 to TRBJ2-6; 10 nucleotides align to TRBD1. Unmatched junction bases numbered 14, after V lost 4 bases and J lost 4 bases. This CDR3 is 19 amino acids long. Germline lookup yields CDR1 SGDLS and CDR2 YYNGEE. CDR3 DNA: TGTGCCAGCAGCCCTAAGCCCGGGACAGGGGCGCACGGGGCCAACGTCCTGACTTTC. It encodes CASSPKPGTGAHGANVLTF.

CDR3 sequence reads: CATRGGYSNQPQHF. The CDR3 bases are TGTGCCACCAGGGGGGGATATAGCAATCAGCCCCAGCATTTT. This chain connects TRBV6-5 to TRBJ1-5; the match to TRBD1 covers 7 bases. V was clipped by 10 bases and J by 0 bases; unmatched bases: 6. This CDR3 has 14 residues. Per germline, CDR1 MNHEY and CDR2 SVGAGI.

Only one count was recorded for this clone. The sample carries other DNA sequences with the same CDR3. J is TRBJ1-5 and V is TRBV19; TRBD1 might be the D (6 bases). Germline CDR1 reads LNHDA; CDR2 reads SQIVND (reference sequence). This CDR3 contains 13 residues. Trimming took off 4 bases at V and 7 bases at J, with 11 bases between the two ends. The CDR3 region has the DNA TGTGCCAGTAGTACACAGGGTGACCAGCCCCAGCATTTT. Amino acids: CASSTQGDQPQHF. The full variable domain, with the rest looked up from reference TRBV19 and TRBJ1-5, is DGGITQSPKYLFRKEGQNVTLSCEQNLNHDAMYWYRQDPGQGLRLIYYSQIVNDFQKGDIAEGYSVSREKKESFPLTVTSAQKNPTAFYLCASSTQGDQPQHFGDGTRLSIL.

The genes are TRBV9 and TRBJ1-3; no clear D gene. Trimming took off 0 bases at V and 6 bases at J, with 13 bases between the two ends. This CDR3 spans 15 amino acids. The V gene's germline CDR1 is SGDLS and CDR2 YYNGEE. Here the CDR3 reads CASSVGGGHENTIYF. The CDR3 DNA reads TGTGCCAGCAGCGTAGGAGGAGGGCATGAAAACACCATATATTTT.

J is TRBJ1-1 and V is TRBV11-2; TRBD1 is a possible D gene (6 bases). Trimming took off 5 bases at V and 4 bases at J, with 17 bases between the two ends. Per the germline V gene, CDR1 is SGHAT and CDR2 is FQNNGV. This CDR3 region has 15 residues. For the CDR3, the DNA is TGTGCCAGCAGCGGGCCGGGCGGGGGCGTCACTGAAGCTTTCTTT. It is translated as CASSGPGGGVTEAFF.

The chain employs TRBV5-1 and TRBJ2-7, with 10 bases aligning to TRBD1. CDR3 length: 14 residues. The junction had 4 bases not matched to a gene; V was cut back by 2 bases and J by 5 bases. Germline CDR1 and CDR2: SGHRS and YFSETQ. CDR3 coding DNA: TGCGCCAGCAGCTTCCACGGACAGGGGGACGAGCAGTACTTC. Its translation is CASSFHGQGDEQYF.

The chain recombines TRBV19 with TRBJ1-1; TRBD1 matches at 9 bases. The CDR3 extends over 15 amino acids. CDR1 is LNHDA and CDR2 is SQIVND in the germline V gene (reference sequence). V shed 3 bases, J shed 4 bases, and the junction held 6 bases outside the gene matches. CDR3 nucleotide sequence: TGTGCCAGTAGTATTAACAGGGGGCTGAGCACTGAAGCTTTCTTT. Translation gives CASSINRGLSTEAFF.

This chain connects TRBV27 to TRBJ1-5; no definite D call. The ends were cut back, 6 bases at V and 0 bases at J, with 9 bases in the middle. CDR1 and CDR2 from the germline V gene are MNHEY and SMNVEV (reference sequence). The CDR3 runs to 14 residues. The CDR3 DNA follows: TGTGCCAGCAGCATTGCCGGTAGCAATCAGCCCCAGCATTTT. It encodes CASSIAGSNQPQHF.

The V and J genes are TRBV18 and TRBJ1-5; TRBD1 matches at 10 bases. J was trimmed by 6 bases and V by 2 bases; bases with no gene match: 4. This CDR3 has 15 amino acids. Per germline, CDR1 KGHSH and CDR2 LQKENI. The CDR3 spells CASSPLGQGTQPQHF. DNA of the CDR3: TGTGCCAGCTCACCATTGGGACAGGGGACTCAGCCCCAGCATTTT. Combining the CDR3 with reference TRBV18 and TRBJ1-5 gives the whole variable domain NAGVMQNPRHLVRRRGQEARLRCSPMKGHSHVYWYRQLPEEGLKFMVYLQKENIIDESGMPKERFSAEFPKEGPSILRIQQVVRGDSAAYFCASSPLGQGTQPQHFGDGTRLSIL.

This clone was picked up a small number of times. V is TRBV7-9 and J is TRBJ2-2; 13 bases are a match to TRBD2. The CDR3 totals 16 residues. V dropped 6 bases and J dropped 5; count of bases not matched to a gene: 6. Germline CDR1 is SEHNR and CDR2 is FQNEAQ (reference sequence). The CDR3 protein is CASRQLAGGPTGELFF. In nucleotides, the CDR3 is TGTGCCAGCAGACAACTAGCGGGGGGGCCTACCGGGGAGCTGTTTTTT. Combining the CDR3 with reference TRBV7-9 and TRBJ2-2 gives the whole variable domain DTGVSQNPRHKITKRGQNVTFRCDPISEHNRLYWYRQTLGQGPEFLTYFQNEAQLEKSRLLSDRFSAERPKGSFSTLEIQRTEQGDSAMYLCASRQLAGGPTGELFFGEGSRLTVL.

The genes are TRBV6-6 and TRBJ2-7; 8 bases fit TRBD2. V was pared by 7 bases and J by 3 bases, with 2 bases of the junction left unmatched. Germline V CDR1 and CDR2: MNHNY, SVGAGI (reference sequence). This CDR3 is built from 12 residues. In DNA form, the CDR3 reads TGTGCCAGCAACGGGGGGGGCTACGAGCAGTACTTC. Protein: CASNGGGYEQYF.

This clone was seen once. The DNA for the CDR3 is TGTGCCAGTAGTAACGGGTACACTGAAGCTTTCTTT. Amino acids: CASSNGYTEAFF. V is TRBV19 and J is TRBJ1-1, with D unclear. Trimming shortened V by 4 bases and J by 3 bases, and 6 bases separated the two germline ends. CDR1 is LNHDA and CDR2 is SQIVND in the germline V gene (reference sequence). This CDR3 has 12 amino acids.

The V call is TRBV10-2, the J call TRBJ2-2, with no clear D. V lost 3 bases and J 2 bases, leaving 7 bases between the germline ends. Looked up from germline, CDR1 is WSHSY and CDR2 is SAAADI. CDR3 length: 14 amino acids. CDR3 residues: CASSETVNTGELFF. The CDR3 DNA sequence: TGCGCCAGCAGTGAAACAGTTAACACCGGGGAGCTGTTTTTT.